This T cell receptor beta chain emerged from a study of blood T cell repertoires in COVID-19. As for the study in general: Samples came from the United States, Italy and Spain, spanning acute and convalescent COVID-19.

As processed by the authors: The assay estimated nucleated cells by amplifying reference gene primers. Repertoires were generated with immunoSEQ multiplex PCR, while TCRdb's copy carries only in-frame clones and drops some. From that table come the V and J calls and clone size; the DNA was used to work out D and trimming. The sample yields about 250,000 clones, about 88% seen once. It was within 2 weeks before study entry that exposed participants met a COVID-19 case. There are 15 residues in the CDR3. With 4 bases clipped from V and 6 bases from J, the junction kept 6 bases outside the gene matches. Germline-derived CDR1 and CDR2 are KGHDR and SFDVKD.

Sequenced sample: PBMCs or T cells enriched from blood (not recorded which). The genes are TRBV24-1 and TRBJ2-2, with 8 bases matching TRBD2. The TCR originated in a woman in her forties or fifties who had been exposed to COVID-19. CDR3 residues: CATSERTSRPGELFF. In DNA form, the CDR3 reads TGTGCCACCAGTGAACGGACTAGCAGACCCGGGGAGCTGTTTTTT.